This T cell receptor beta chain was captured in a study of CD8+CD57+ T cells in acquired aplastic anemia. The study profiled TCR beta VDJ and CDR3 using genomic DNA as template. TCRdb itself ran the reads through MiXCR, one entry per CDR3 protein. The sample records about 160,000 distinct CDR3 sequences, roughly two thirds being singletons. The authors sequenced patients whose flow cytometry had shown CD8+CD57+ cell expansion. This clonotype has a handful of counts. The germline V gene encodes CDR1 LNHDA and CDR2 SQIVND (reference sequence). The CDR3 length is 14 residues. With 3 bases removed from V and 5 bases from J, the gap between germline ends came to 13 bases.

The sample taken for sequencing was sorted CD4+, CD8+, or CD8+CD57+ T cells (not recorded which) from PBMCs. The receptor comes from a human donor with aplastic anemia. The V and J genes are TRBV19 and TRBJ2-5; D may match TRBD1 or TRBD2 (5 bases each). CDR3 DNA: TGTGCCAGTAGTATCGGGACCGGCCGGGAGACCCAGTACTTC. It specifies CASSIGTGRETQYF.